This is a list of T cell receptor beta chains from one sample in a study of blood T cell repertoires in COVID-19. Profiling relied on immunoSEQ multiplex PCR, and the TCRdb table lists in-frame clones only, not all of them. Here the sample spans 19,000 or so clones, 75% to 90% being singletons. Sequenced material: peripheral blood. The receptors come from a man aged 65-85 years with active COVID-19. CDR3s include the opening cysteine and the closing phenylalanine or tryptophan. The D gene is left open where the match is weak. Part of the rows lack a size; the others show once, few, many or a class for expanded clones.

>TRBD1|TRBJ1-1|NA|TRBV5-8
CASSSGTGGLNTEAFF
TGTGCCAGCAGCTCAGGGACAGGGGGCTTGAACACTGAAGCTTTCTTT
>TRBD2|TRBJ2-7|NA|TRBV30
CAWSVKGLAGLGFLLREQYF
TGTGCCTGGAGTGTAAAGGGACTAGCGGGACTCGGTTTCCTTCTACGCGAGCAGTACTTC
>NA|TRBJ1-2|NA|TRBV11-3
CASSPDSSYGYTF
TGTGCCAGCAGCCCGGACAGCAGCTATGGCTACACCTTC
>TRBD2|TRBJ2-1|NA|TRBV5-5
CASSPGTKSSYNEQFF
TGTGCCAGCAGCCCGGGGACTAAGAGCTCCTACAATGAGCAGTTCTTC
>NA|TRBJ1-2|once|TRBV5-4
CASSLSGNYGYTF
TGTGCCAGCAGCTTGTCCGGGAACTATGGCTACACCTTC
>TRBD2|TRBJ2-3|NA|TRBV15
CATSKRTSGTDTQYF
TGTGCCACCAGCAAAAGGACTAGCGGCACAGATACGCAGTATTTT
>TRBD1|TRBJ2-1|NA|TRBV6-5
CASSLGQGQGGEQFF
TGTGCCAGCAGCCTCGGACAGGGGCAGGGAGGTGAGCAGTTCTTC
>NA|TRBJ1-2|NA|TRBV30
CAWSGYFDSNYGYTF
TGTGCCTGGAGTGGATACTTTGATTCTAACTATGGCTACACCTTC
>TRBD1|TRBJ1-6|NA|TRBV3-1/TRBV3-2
CASSQNTGGSPLHF
TGTGCCAGCAGCCAAAACACAGGGGGCTCACCCCTCCACTTT
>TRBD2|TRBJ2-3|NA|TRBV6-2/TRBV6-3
CASSYSIPGGYTDTQYF
TGTGCCAGCAGTTACTCAATCCCCGGGGGGTACACAGATACGCAGTATTTT
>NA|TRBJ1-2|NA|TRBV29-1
CSVEAGDTDGYTF
TGCAGCGTTGAAGCCGGGGACACGGATGGCTACACCTTC
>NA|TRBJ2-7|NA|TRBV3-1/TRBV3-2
CASSHDMDEQYF
TGTGCCAGCAGCCATGACATGGACGAGCAGTACTTC
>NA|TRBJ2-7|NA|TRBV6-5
CASSYTGIQPYEQYF
TGTGCCAGCAGTTACACCGGGATCCAGCCCTACGAGCAGTACTTC
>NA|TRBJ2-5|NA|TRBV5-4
CASSLGRTGETQYF
TGTGCCAGCAGCTTGGGACGCACGGGGGAGACCCAGTACTTC
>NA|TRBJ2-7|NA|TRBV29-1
CSVEDQGTYEQYF
TGCAGCGTTGAAGATCAGGGAACCTACGAGCAGTACTTC
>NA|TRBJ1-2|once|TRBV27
CASSLSRKLVQIYGYTF
TGTGCCAGCAGTTTATCTCGGAAGCTGGTACAGATTTATGGCTACACCTTC
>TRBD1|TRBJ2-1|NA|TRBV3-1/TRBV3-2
CASSQGDRGYNEQFF
TGTGCCAGCAGCCAGGGAGACAGGGGTTACAATGAGCAGTTCTTC
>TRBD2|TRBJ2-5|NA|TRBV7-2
CASSFGGEGETQYF
TGTGCCAGCAGCTTTGGAGGGGAGGGAGAGACCCAGTACTTC
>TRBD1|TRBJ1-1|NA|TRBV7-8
CASTPWTGTPSEAFF
TGTGCCAGCACCCCTTGGACAGGGACCCCCTCTGAAGCTTTCTTT
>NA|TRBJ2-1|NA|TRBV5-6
CASSEGNRESLSSYNEQFF
TGTGCCAGCAGCGAAGGGAACAGGGAGTCCCTGAGCTCCTACAATGAGCAGTTCTTC
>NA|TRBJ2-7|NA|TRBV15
CATSREQVGYEQYF
TGTGCCACCAGCAGAGAACAGGTGGGGTACGAGCAGTACTTC
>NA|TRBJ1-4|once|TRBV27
CARRRATNEKLFF
TGTGCCAGGCGCAGGGCAACTAATGAAAAACTGTTTTTT
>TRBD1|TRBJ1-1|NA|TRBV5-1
CASSLRRQGGLLNTEAFF
TGCGCCAGCAGCCTTAGAAGACAGGGGGGCCTCCTCAACACTGAAGCTTTCTTT
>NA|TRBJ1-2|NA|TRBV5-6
CASSFGRNYGYTF
TGTGCCAGCAGCTTTGGGAGGAACTATGGCTACACCTTC
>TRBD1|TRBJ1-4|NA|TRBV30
CAWNWDRGQGQLFF
TGTGCCTGGAATTGGGATCGGGGACAGGGACAACTGTTTTTT
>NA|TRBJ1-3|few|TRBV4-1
CASSDPGASSGNTIYF
TGCGCCAGCAGTGATCCAGGGGCGTCCTCTGGAAACACCATATATTTT
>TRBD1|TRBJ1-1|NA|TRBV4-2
CASSQPTGQGKTEAFF
TGTGCCAGCAGCCAACCGACGGGACAGGGAAAAACTGAAGCTTTCTTT
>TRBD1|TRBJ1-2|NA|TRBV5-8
CASSSLDRAKDGYTF
TGTGCCAGCAGCTCACTGGACAGGGCAAAAGATGGCTACACCTTC
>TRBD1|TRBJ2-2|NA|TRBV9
CASSREGTDTGELFF
TGTGCCAGCAGCCGAGAGGGGACAGACACCGGGGAGCTGTTTTTT
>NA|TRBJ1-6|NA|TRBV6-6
CASSYSTVNSPLHF
TGTGCCAGCAGTTACTCGACAGTGAATTCACCCCTCCACTTT
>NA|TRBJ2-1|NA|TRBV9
CASSTRTDTYNEQFF
TGTGCCAGCAGCACCCGGACAGATACTTACAATGAGCAGTTCTTC
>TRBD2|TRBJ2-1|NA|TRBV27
CASTPGAGNIMGDNEQFF
TGTGCCAGCACCCCGGGAGCGGGAAATATTATGGGGGACAATGAGCAGTTCTTC
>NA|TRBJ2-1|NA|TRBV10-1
CASSELKLSYNEQFF
TGCGCCAGCAGTGAACTAAAACTCTCCTACAATGAGCAGTTCTTC
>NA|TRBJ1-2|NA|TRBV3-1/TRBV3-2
CASSQDSQGYGYTF
TGTGCCAGCAGCCAAGATTCGCAGGGCTATGGCTACACCTTC
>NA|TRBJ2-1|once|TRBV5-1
CASSLSVQSYNEQFF
TGCGCCAGCAGCTTGTCAGTCCAATCCTACAATGAGCAGTTCTTC
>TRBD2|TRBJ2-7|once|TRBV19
CASSTGLAGNIYEQYF
TGTGCCAGTAGTACGGGACTAGCGGGGAACATCTACGAGCAGTACTTC
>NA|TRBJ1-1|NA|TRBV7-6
CASSLADREPNDEAFF
TGTGCCAGCAGCTTAGCCGATCGGGAGCCGAATGATGAAGCTTTCTTT
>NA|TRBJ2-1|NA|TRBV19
CASLAHNEQFF
TGTGCCAGTCTTGCGCACAATGAGCAGTTCTTC
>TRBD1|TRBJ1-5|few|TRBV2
CASSDRRGAISNQPQHF
TGTGCCAGCAGTGACCGCAGGGGGGCGATTAGCAATCAGCCCCAGCATTTT
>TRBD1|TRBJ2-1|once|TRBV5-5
CASSARTGAYNEQFF
TGTGCCAGCAGCGCCCGGACAGGGGCCTACAATGAGCAGTTCTTC
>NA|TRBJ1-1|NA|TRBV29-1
CSVRRGGLNTEAFF
TGCAGCGTCCGGAGGGGCGGCCTGAACACTGAAGCTTTCTTT
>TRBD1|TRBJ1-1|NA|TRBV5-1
CASSSQGADTEAFF
TGCGCCAGCAGCTCCCAGGGGGCCGACACTGAAGCTTTCTTT
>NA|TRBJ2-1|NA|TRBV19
CASSTTGFYNEQFF
TGTGCCAGTAGTACAACAGGGTTCTACAATGAGCAGTTCTTC
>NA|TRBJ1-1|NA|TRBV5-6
CASSLQGTIIEAFF
TGTGCCAGCAGCTTGCAGGGGACAATAATAGAAGCTTTCTTT
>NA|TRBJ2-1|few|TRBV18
CASSPRTGRTYNEQFF
TGTGCCAGCTCACCACGGACGGGGAGAACCTACAATGAGCAGTTCTTC
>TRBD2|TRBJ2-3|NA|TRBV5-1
CASSLIDPRPLAGGQTDTQYF
TGCGCCAGCAGCTTGATTGATCCTCGTCCCCTAGCGGGAGGGCAGACAGATACGCAGTATTTT
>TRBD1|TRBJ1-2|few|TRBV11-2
CASSSRPGQVNYGYTF
TGTGCCAGCAGCTCCCGACCGGGACAGGTTAACTATGGCTACACCTTC
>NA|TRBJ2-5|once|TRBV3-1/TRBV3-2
CASSQMALAQETQYF
TGTGCCAGCAGCCAAATGGCCCTAGCGCAAGAGACCCAGTACTTC
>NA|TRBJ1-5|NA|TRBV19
CASSIVSDSRQPQHF
TGTGCCAGTAGTATAGTCAGTGACAGTCGTCAGCCCCAGCATTTT
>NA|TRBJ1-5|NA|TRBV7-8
CASSPTARVGNQPQHF
TGTGCCAGCAGCCCCACCGCCAGGGTGGGCAATCAGCCCCAGCATTTT
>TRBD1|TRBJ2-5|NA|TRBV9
CASEGQGEETQYF
TGTGCCAGCGAGGGACAGGGGGAAGAGACCCAGTACTTC
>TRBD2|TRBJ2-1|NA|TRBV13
CASSLSGGREAYNEQFF
TGTGCCAGCAGCTTAAGTGGTGGACGGGAGGCCTACAATGAGCAGTTCTTC
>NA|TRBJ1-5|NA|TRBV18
CASSPTGVLNQPQHF
TGTGCCAGCTCACCGACAGGAGTCCTCAATCAGCCCCAGCATTTT
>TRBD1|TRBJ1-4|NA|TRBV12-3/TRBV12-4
CASSIRTGRLFF
TGTGCCAGCAGTATTAGGACAGGACGGCTGTTTTTT
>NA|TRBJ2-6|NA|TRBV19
CASSSGAGANVLTF
TGTGCCAGTAGCTCGGGGGCTGGGGCCAACGTCCTGACTTTC
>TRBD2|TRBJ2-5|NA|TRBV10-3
CAISPSGAQETQYF
TGTGCCATCAGTCCTAGCGGGGCCCAAGAGACCCAGTACTTC
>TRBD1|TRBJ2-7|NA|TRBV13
CASSGRGPGSYEQYF
TGTGCCAGCAGCGGCAGGGGGCCAGGCTCCTACGAGCAGTACTTC